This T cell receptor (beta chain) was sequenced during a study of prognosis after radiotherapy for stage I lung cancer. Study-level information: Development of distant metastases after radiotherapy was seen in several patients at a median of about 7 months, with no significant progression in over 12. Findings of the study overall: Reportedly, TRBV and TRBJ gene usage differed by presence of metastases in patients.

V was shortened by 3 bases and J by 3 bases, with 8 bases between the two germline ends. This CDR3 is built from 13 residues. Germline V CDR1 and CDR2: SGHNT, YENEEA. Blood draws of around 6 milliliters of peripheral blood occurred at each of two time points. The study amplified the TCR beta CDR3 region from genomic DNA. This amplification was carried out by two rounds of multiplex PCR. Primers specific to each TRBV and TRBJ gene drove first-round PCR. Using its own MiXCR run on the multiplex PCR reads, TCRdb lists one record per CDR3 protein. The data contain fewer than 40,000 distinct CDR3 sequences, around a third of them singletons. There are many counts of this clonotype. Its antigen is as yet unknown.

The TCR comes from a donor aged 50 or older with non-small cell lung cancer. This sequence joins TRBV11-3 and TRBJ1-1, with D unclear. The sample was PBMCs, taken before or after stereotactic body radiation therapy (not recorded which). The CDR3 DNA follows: TGTGCCAGCAGCTTGTCCCAGGACACTGAAGCTTTCTTT. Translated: CASSLSQDTEAFF. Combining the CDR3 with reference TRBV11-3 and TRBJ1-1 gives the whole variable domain EAGVVQSPRYKIIEKKQPVAFWCNPISGHNTLYWYLQNLGQGPELLIRYENEEAVDDSQLPKDRFSAERLKGVDSTLKIQPAELGDSAVYLCASSLSQDTEAFFGQGTRLTVV.